This T cell receptor beta chain was profiled in a study of blood T cell repertoires in COVID-19. Looking at the study overall: The United States, Italy and Spain provided the acute and convalescent COVID-19 samples. The analysed material was cDNA or gDNA that came from T cells, B-cell-depleted T cells, or PBMCs.

CDR3 length equals 13 residues. This clone was seen once. In the original analysis: How many nucleated cells were present was estimated from reference gene primer amplification. Produced via immunoSEQ multiplex PCR; TCRdb's table is partial and in-frame only. That table supplies the V and J calls and clone size; D and trimming were determined from the DNA. The sample carries over 120,000 clones, approximately 88% recorded once. J is TRBJ2-7 and V is TRBV21-1; TRBD1 is taken as the D call from the table, unchecked against the DNA. TRBV21-1 is an annotated pseudogene. The sample consisted of peripheral blood. The sequence came from a woman in her 50s with acute or convalescent COVID-19. The CDR3 loop reads CASGGTEPYEQYF. DNA of the CDR3: TGTGCCAGCGGGGGGACAGAGCCCTACGAGCAGTACTTC.